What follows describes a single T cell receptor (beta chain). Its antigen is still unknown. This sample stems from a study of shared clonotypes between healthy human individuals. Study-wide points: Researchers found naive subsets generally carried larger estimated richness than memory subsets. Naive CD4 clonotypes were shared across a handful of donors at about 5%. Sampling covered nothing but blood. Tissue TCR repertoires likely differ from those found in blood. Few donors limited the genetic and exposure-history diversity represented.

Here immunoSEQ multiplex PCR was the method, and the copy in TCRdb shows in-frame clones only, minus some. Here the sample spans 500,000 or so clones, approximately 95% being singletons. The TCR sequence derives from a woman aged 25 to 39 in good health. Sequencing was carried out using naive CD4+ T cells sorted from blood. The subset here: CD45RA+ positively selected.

In DNA, the CDR3 is TGTGCCAGTAGTACGATGCAGGGGGCAGTCTATGGCTACACCTTC. It is translated as CASSTMQGAVYGYTF. V gene TRBV19 combines with J gene TRBJ1-2; 8 nucleotides align to TRBD1. Germline V lookup: CDR1 LNHDA, CDR2 SQIVND (reference sequence). The junction had 8 bases not matched to a gene; V was cut back by 4 bases and J by 4 bases. This CDR3 is built from 15 residues.